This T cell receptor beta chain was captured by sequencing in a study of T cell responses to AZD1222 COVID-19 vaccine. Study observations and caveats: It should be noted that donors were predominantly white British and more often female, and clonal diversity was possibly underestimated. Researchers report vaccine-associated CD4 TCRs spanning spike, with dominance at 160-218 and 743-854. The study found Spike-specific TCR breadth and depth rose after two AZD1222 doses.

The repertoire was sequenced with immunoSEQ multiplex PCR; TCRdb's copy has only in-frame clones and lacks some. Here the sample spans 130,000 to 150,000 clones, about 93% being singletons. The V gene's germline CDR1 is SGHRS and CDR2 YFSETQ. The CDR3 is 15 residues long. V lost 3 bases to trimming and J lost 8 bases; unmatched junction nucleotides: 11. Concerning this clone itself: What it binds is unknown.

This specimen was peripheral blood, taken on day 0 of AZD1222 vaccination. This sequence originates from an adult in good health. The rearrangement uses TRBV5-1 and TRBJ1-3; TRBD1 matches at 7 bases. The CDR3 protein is CASSSTGIGVDTIYF. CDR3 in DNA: TGCGCCAGCAGCTCGACAGGGATAGGGGTGGACACCATATATTTT.